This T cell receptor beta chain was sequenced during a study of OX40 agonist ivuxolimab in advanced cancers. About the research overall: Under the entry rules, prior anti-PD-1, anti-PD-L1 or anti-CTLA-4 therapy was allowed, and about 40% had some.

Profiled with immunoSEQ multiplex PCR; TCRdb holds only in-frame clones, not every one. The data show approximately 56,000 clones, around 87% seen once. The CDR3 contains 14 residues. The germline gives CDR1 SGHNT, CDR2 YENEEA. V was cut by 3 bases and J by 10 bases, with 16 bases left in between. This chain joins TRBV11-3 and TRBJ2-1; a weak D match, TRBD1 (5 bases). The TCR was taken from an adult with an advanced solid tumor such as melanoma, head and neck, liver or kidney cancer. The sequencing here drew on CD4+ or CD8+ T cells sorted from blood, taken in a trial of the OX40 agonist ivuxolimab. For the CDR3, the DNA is TGTGCCAGCAGCTTGAATTCTGGGGCGGACGAGCAGTTCTTC. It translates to CASSLNSGADEQFF.